This TCR beta chain is drawn from a study of blood T cell repertoires in COVID-19. Looking at the study overall: The origin of the acute and convalescent COVID-19 samples was the United States, Italy and Spain. T cells, B-cell-depleted T cells, or PBMCs supplied cDNA or gDNA.

Authors' data handling: Nucleated cell number was recorded as an estimate derived from reference gene primer amplification. Here immunoSEQ multiplex PCR was the method, and the copy in TCRdb shows in-frame clones only, minus some. The V and J calls and clone size are taken from that table; D and trimming were inferred from the DNA. The data contain 100,000 to 150,000 clones, approximately 80% of them singletons. The CDR3 contains 14 residues. Germline CDR1 is SGDLS and CDR2 is YYNGEE. Trimming removed 3 bases from V and 2 bases from J, with 8 bases in between. The chain carries TRBV9 and TRBJ2-2, with a weak D call TRBD1 (5 bases). Material: peripheral blood. This sequence originates from a man in his forties with active or convalescent COVID-19. The CDR3 coding sequence is TGTGCCAGCAGCGAAGACAGCAACACCGGGGAGCTGTTTTTT. Its translation: CASSEDSNTGELFF.